These T cell receptor beta chains were read from a single sample in a study of control samples from healthy donors and cancer patients. Produced via immunoSEQ multiplex PCR; TCRdb's table is partial and in-frame only. The sample holds approximately 160,000 clones; around 95% are singletons and the top ten take roughly 4%. The source material was blood. The receptors here all came from an older woman in good health. Both conserved end residues are part of each CDR3. A D gene is named only where the DNA matches it firmly. Clone size, where shown, is once, few, many, or a class for clones that have expanded.

clone size	J gene	V gene	D gene	CDR3 DNA	CDR3 protein
-	TRBJ2-2	TRBV18	TRBD1	TGTGCCAGCTCACAGGACAGGGTTGGCACCGGGGAGCTGTTTTTT	CASSQDRVGTGELFF
once	TRBJ1-1	TRBV5-1	-	TGCGCCAGCAGCATACAGGGTATAAGCACTGAAGCTTTCTTT	CASSIQGISTEAFF
-	TRBJ1-1	TRBV7-9	-	TGTGCCAGCAGCCAAAACTCAGGAGGGAACACTGAAGCTTTCTTT	CASSQNSGGNTEAFF
-	TRBJ1-4	TRBV18	TRBD1	TGTGCCAGCTCACCCCCGGGACAGTCTAATGAAAAACTGTTTTTT	CASSPPGQSNEKLFF
-	TRBJ2-5	TRBV7-2	-	TGTGCCAGCAGCTTAAGTTTCGCCGAGCGGGAGACCCAGTACTTC	CASSLSFAERETQYF
-	TRBJ2-5	TRBV7-9	-	TGTGCCAGCAGCTTAGAAAGGCAGGTTGTAGAGACCCAGTACTTC	CASSLERQVVETQYF
-	TRBJ1-1	TRBV5-1	-	TGCGCCAGCAGCTGGACACTTTGGAACACTGAAGCTTTCTTT	CASSWTLWNTEAFF
-	TRBJ2-1	TRBV7-2	TRBD1	TGTGCCAGCAGCTTAGCGGGACAGGGTCGAAATGAGCAGTTCTTC	CASSLAGQGRNEQFF
-	TRBJ1-2	TRBV3-1/TRBV3-2	-	TGTGCCAGCAGCCAACAGGTTACCCCATATGGCTACACCTTC	CASSQQVTPYGYTF
-	TRBJ2-5	TRBV9	-	TGTGCCAGCAGCGTAGGCAGGGAAGAGACCCAGTACTTC	CASSVGREETQYF
-	TRBJ1-2	TRBV5-1	-	TGCGCCAGCAGCTTGGGAGGGACCTATCACTATGGCTACACCTTC	CASSLGGTYHYGYTF
-	TRBJ1-2	TRBV9	-	TGTGCCAGCAGCGTAGAGTCGTCAGGGAGCTATGGCTACACCTTC	CASSVESSGSYGYTF
-	TRBJ1-1	TRBV4-1	-	TGCGCCAGCAGCCAAGATATGGGGGGGCGAGCTGAAGCTTTCTTT	CASSQDMGGRAEAFF
-	TRBJ1-6	TRBV4-3	TRBD1	TGCGCCAGCAGCCGAGACCCGGGACAGGGTCCATCGCCCCTCCACTTT	CASSRDPGQGPSPLHF
-	TRBJ2-3	TRBV4-2	-	TGTGCCAGCAGCGACGACAAAGGGGGGGATACGCAGTATTTT	CASSDDKGGDTQYF
-	TRBJ1-2	TRBV7-9	TRBD1	TGTGCCAGCAGCAGTATCAGGACAGGGAGTAACTATGGCTACACCTTC	CASSSIRTGSNYGYTF
-	TRBJ2-3	TRBV6-2/TRBV6-3	TRBD1	TGTGCCAGCAGTTACTCTGGACAGGGGGCCACAGATACGCAGTATTTT	CASSYSGQGATDTQYF
-	TRBJ1-4	TRBV7-2	-	TGTGCCAGCAGGGTACAGGGCCCAAGTGAAAAACTGTTTTTT	CASRVQGPSEKLFF
-	TRBJ2-7	TRBV6-6	-	TGTGCCAGCAGCCCCGCACGGGCCTCCTACGAGCAGTACTTC	CASSPARASYEQYF
-	TRBJ1-5	TRBV27	-	TGTGCCAGCAGTTTTGTTTGGGGGAATCAGCCCCAGCATTTT	CASSFVWGNQPQHF
-	TRBJ1-1	TRBV10-3	TRBD1	TGTGCCATCAGAGGAACTGACAGGGGGAACACTGAAGCTTTCTTT	CAIRGTDRGNTEAFF
-	TRBJ1-2	TRBV6-1	-	TGTGCCAGCAGTGAGTCGCAGGAGAAGAACTATGGCTACACCTTC	CASSESQEKNYGYTF
-	TRBJ2-4	TRBV29-1	TRBD1	TGCAGCGTTGAATCGGGACAGGGGAGCAACATTCAGTACTTC	CSVESGQGSNIQYF
-	TRBJ1-5	TRBV6-6	-	TGTGCCAGCAACCTAGGTGCAGATAGCAATCAGCCCCAGCATTTT	CASNLGADSNQPQHF
-	TRBJ1-4	TRBV30	-	TGTGCCTGTAGACTACAGGGTACCTACGAAAAACTGTTTTTT	CACRLQGTYEKLFF
-	TRBJ1-1	TRBV7-2	-	TGTGCCAGCAGCTTCGGACCGGCGGGCACTGAAGCTTTCTTT	CASSFGPAGTEAFF
-	TRBJ1-1	TRBV30	-	TGTGCCTGGAGCAGGGTTACCACTGAAGCTTTCTTT	CAWSRVTTEAFF
-	TRBJ1-3	TRBV7-8	-	TGTGCCAGCACCCTGGGGAGCTCTGGAAACACCATATATTTT	CASTLGSSGNTIYF
-	TRBJ1-1	TRBV18	-	TGTGCCAGCTCACCACCGATATCTAGGGGGGTCGGAGGTACTGAAGCTTTCTTT	CASSPPISRGVGGTEAFF